This TCR beta chain was captured in a study of T cell responses to AZD1222 COVID-19 vaccine. General study findings and limits: Reportedly, nearly half of unique spike TCRs recognized epitopes outside B.1.351/B.1.1.7 mutations. It was only after the peak T cell response that any repertoires were sampled. White British donors predominated, females outnumbered males, and clonal diversity was possibly underestimated.

The CDR3 sequence is 18 residues long. The V and J ends lost 3 bases and 0 bases, in that order; junction bases with no gene match: 8. CDR1 is SGHRS and CDR2 is YFSETQ in the germline V gene. Repertoires were generated with immunoSEQ multiplex PCR, while TCRdb's copy carries only in-frame clones and drops some. Here the sample spans approximately 140,000 clones, 90% being singletons. This clone was seen a single time. Its specificity is unknown. The source of this sequence is an adult who received the AZD1222 COVID-19 vaccine. The chain is built from TRBV5-1 and TRBJ2-6, with 8 bases fitting TRBD1. This specimen consisted of peripheral blood, obtained 28 days after the second AZD1222 dose. The DNA of the CDR3 is TGCGCCAGCAGCTCTCCTCAGGGGGCGGGCTCTGGGGCCAACGTCCTGACTTTC. Translated, it gives CASSSPQGAGSGANVLTF.